A single TCR beta chain is shown here with its context. The antigen remains unidentified. The data stem from a study of T-cell memory formation after mild COVID-19. Overall study context: Clustering of TCRs was largely donor specific. Regarding the study as a whole: Later expanders leaned CD4+, whereas day 15 to 85 contracting clones were balanced CD4/CD8. Pre-infection memory held some responding clones, suggesting pre-existing cross-reactive T cells responded.

5'RACE with constant-segment primers built TCRalpha and TCRbeta cDNA libraries with UMIs. From the 5' RACE reads, TCRdb called clonotypes with MiXCR, one entry per CDR3 protein. Among hundreds of thousands of distinct CDR3 sequences listed, around 28% were seen once. Trimming cost V 5 bases and J 0 bases, with 10 bases left between them. The CDR3 has 13 residues. Germline V gives CDR1 DFQATT, CDR2 SNEGSKA (reference sequence). The sequence came from an adult woman who had mild COVID-19 (a few samples of this study predate the infection). Cell type and time point are not known. The sequenced sample was PBMCs or a T cell subset sorted from them (not recorded which). The J gene is TRBJ1-2, the V gene TRBV20-1; D might be TRBD1 (5 bases). The CDR3 sequence: CSAWGPTNYGYTF. In DNA form, the CDR3 reads TGCAGTGCTTGGGGACCGACTAACTATGGCTACACCTTC.